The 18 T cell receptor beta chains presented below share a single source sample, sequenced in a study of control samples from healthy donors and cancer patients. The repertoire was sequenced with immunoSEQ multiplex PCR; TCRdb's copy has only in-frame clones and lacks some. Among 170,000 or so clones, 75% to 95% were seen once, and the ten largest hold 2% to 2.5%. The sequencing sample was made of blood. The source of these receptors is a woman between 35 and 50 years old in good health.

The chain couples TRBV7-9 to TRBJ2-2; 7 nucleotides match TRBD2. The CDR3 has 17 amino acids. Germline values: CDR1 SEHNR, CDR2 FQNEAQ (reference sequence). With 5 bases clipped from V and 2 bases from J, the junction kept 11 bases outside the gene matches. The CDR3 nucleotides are TGTGCCAGCAGCCGAGGGGCCGGGACTACCAACACCGGGGAGCTGTTTTTT. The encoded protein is CASSRGAGTTNTGELFF.

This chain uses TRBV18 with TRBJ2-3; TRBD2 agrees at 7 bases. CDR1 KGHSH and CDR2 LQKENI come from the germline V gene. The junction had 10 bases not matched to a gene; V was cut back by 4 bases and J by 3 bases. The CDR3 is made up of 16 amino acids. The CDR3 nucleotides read TGTGCCAGCTCACTCCTAACTAGCGTTGGAACAGATACGCAGTATTTT. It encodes CASSLLTSVGTDTQYF. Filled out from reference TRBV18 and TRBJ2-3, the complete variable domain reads NAGVMQNPRHLVRRRGQEARLRCSPMKGHSHVYWYRQLPEEGLKFMVYLQKENIIDESGMPKERFSAEFPKEGPSILRIQQVVRGDSAAYFCASSLLTSVGTDTQYFGPGTRLTVL.

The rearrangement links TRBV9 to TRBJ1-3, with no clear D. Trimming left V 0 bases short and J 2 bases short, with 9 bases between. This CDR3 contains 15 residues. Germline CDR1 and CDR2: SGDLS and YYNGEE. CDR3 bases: TGTGCCAGCAGCGTAGCCCTTCCCCCTGGAAACACCATATATTTT. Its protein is CASSVALPPGNTIYF. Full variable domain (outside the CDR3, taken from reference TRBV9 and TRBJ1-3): DSGVTQTPKHLITATGQRVTLRCSPRSGDLSVYWYQQSLDQGLQFLIQYYNGEERAKGNILERFSAQQFPDLHSELNLSSLELGDSALYFCASSVALPPGNTIYFGEGSWLTVV.

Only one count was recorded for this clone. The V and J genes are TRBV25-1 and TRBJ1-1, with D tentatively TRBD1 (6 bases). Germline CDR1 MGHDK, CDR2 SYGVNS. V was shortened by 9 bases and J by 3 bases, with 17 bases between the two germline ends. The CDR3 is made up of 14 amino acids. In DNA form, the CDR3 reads TGTGCCAGTTCTCAGCAGGGGAAAGACACTGAAGCTTTCTTT. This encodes CASSQQGKDTEAFF. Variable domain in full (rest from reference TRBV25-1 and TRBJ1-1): EADIYQTPRYLVIGTGKKITLECSQTMGHDKMYWYQQDPGMELHLIHYSYGVNSTEKGDLSSESTVSRIRTEHFPLTLESARPSHTSQYLCASSQQGKDTEAFFGQGTRLTVV.

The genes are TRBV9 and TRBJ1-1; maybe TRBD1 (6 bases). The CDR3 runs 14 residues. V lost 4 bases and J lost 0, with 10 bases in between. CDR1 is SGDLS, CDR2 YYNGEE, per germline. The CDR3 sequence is CASSITGMNTEAFF. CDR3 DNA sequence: TGTGCCAGCAGCATCACAGGGATGAACACTGAAGCTTTCTTT.

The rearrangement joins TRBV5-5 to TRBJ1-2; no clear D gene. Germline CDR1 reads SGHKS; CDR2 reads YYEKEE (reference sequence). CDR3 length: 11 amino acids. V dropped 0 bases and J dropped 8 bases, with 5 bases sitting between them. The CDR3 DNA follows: TGTGCCAGCAGCTTGGAAGGCGGCTACACCTTC. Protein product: CASSLEGGYTF.

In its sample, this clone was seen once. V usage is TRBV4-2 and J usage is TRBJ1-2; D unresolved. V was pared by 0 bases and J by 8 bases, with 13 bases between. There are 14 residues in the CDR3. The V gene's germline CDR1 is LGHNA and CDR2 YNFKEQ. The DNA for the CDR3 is TGTGCCAGCAGCCAAGATAGTCGGCAGGCAGGCTACACCTTC. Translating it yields CASSQDSRQAGYTF.

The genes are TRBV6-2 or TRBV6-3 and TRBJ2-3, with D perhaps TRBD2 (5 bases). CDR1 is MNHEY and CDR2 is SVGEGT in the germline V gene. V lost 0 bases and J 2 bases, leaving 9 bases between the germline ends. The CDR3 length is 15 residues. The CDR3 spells CASSYSIGLTDTQYF. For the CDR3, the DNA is TGTGCCAGCAGTTACTCGATAGGACTCACAGATACGCAGTATTTT.

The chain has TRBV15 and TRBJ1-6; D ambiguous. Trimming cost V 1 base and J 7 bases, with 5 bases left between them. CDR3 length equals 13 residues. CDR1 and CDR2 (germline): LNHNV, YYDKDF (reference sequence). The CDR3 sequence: CATSRGLNSPLHF. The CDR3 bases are TGTGCCACCAGCAGAGGGCTCAATTCACCCCTCCACTTT.

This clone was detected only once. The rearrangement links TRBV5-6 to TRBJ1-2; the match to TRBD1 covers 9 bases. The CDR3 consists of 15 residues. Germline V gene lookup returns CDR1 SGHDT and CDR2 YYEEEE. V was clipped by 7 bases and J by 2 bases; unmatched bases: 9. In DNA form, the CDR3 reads TGTGCCAGCGGACCCCGGGACAGGGCAAACTATGGCTACACCTTC. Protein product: CASGPRDRANYGYTF.

CDR3 nucleotide sequence: TGTGCCAGCAGTCCCTTAGCGGGGGGGACAGATACGCAGTATTTT. It is translated as CASSPLAGGTDTQYF. The chain links TRBV6-5 to TRBJ2-3; 11 bases map to TRBD2. There are 15 residues in the CDR3. Germline V gene sequence: CDR1 MNHEY, CDR2 SVGAGI. With 5 bases clipped from V and 3 bases from J, the junction kept 4 bases outside the gene matches.

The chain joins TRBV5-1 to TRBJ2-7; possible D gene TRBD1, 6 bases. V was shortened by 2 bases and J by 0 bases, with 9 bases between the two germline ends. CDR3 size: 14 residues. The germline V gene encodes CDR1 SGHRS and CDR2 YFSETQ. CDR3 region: CASSLQGLSYEQYF. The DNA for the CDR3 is TGCGCCAGCAGCTTACAGGGCCTCTCCTACGAGCAGTACTTC.

CDR3 amino acids: CASSQDGINSYNEQFF. For the CDR3, the DNA is TGCGCCAGCAGCCAAGATGGCATCAACTCCTACAATGAGCAGTTCTTC. J is TRBJ2-1 and V is TRBV4-1; D not resolved. This CDR3 has 16 residues. Trimming shortened V by 0 bases and J by 0 bases, and 9 bases separated the two germline ends. Per the germline V gene, CDR1 is MGHRA and CDR2 is YSYEKL.

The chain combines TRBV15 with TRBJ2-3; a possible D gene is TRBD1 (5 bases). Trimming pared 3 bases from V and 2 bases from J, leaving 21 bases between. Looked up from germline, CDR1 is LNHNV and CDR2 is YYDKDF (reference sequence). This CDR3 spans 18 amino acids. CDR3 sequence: CATSSEAGTGPYTDTQYF. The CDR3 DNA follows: TGTGCCACCAGCAGCGAGGCAGGTACAGGACCTTACACAGATACGCAGTATTTT.

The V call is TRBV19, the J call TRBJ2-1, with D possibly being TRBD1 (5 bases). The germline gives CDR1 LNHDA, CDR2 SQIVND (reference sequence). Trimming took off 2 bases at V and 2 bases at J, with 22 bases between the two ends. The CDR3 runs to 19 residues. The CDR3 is CASSIFFETPGRAYNEQFF. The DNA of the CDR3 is TGTGCCAGTAGTATATTTTTCGAGACACCAGGGCGAGCCTACAATGAGCAGTTCTTC.

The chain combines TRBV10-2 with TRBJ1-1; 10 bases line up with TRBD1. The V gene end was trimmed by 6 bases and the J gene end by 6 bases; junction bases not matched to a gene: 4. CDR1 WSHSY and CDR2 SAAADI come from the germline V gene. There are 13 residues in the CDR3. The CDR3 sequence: CASRTGGRAEAFF. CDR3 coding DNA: TGCGCCAGCAGGACAGGGGGCAGGGCTGAAGCTTTCTTT.

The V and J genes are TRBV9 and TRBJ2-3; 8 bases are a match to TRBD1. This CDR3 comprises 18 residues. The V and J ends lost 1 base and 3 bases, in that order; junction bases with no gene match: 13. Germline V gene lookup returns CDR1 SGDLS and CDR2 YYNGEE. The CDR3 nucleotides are TGTGCCAGCAGCGTATTTTCCGCCGGGACAGGTCAGACAGATACGCAGTATTTT. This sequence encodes CASSVFSAGTGQTDTQYF. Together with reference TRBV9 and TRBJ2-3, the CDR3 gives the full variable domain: DSGVTQTPKHLITATGQRVTLRCSPRSGDLSVYWYQQSLDQGLQFLIQYYNGEERAKGNILERFSAQQFPDLHSELNLSSLELGDSALYFCASSVFSAGTGQTDTQYFGPGTRLTVL.

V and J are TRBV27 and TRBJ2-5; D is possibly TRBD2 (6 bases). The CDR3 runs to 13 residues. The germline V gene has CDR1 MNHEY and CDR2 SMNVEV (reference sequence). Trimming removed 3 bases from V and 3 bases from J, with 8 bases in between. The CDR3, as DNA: TGTGCCAGCAGTTTTTCGGGAGAAGAGACCCAGTACTTC. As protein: CASSFSGEETQYF.